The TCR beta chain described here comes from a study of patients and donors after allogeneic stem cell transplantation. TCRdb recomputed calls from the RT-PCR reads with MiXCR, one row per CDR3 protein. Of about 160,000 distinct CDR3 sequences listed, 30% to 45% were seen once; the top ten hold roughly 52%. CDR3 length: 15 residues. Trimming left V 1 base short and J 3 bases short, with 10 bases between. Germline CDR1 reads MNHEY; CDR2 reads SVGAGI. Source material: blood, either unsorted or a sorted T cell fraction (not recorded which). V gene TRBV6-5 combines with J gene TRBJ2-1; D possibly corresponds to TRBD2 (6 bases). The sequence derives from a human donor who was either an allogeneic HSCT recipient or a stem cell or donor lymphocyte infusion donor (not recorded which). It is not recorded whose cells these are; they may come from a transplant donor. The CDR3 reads CASSYLAAGYNEQFF. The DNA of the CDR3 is TGTGCCAGCAGTTACTTAGCGGCGGGCTACAATGAGCAGTTCTTC.